The present T cell receptor beta chain was sequenced within a study of response to subunit inactivated influenza vaccine. Study-wide results and limits: Authors proposed each seasonal influenza vaccination draws in few new T cells.

Per germline, CDR1 SGHRS and CDR2 YFSETQ. The CDR3 has 13 amino acids. Trimming left V 3 bases short and J 6 bases short, with 9 bases between. Via MiXCR, TCRdb re-called the RT-PCR reads, giving one row per CDR3 protein. The sample includes about 520,000 distinct CDR3 sequences, 6% to 9% of them seen just once. This clonotype appeared a few times. Its antigen is not known. Sequencing was performed on PBMCs from blood, taken less than 30 months after vaccination. This receptor was obtained from a man aged 50-75 years who received an inactivated influenza vaccine. The chain combines TRBV5-1 with TRBJ2-2, with D possibly called TRBD1 or TRBD2 (5 bases each). The CDR3: CASSSRGSGELFF. CDR3 sequence (DNA): TGCGCCAGCAGCTCGAGGGGCTCCGGGGAGCTGTTTTTT.